This TCR beta chain was sequenced in a study of cytomegalovirus exposure and HLA in healthy donors. Whole-study results and caveats: In vitro, three CMV-associated chains proved specific for CMV antigens.

Method: immunoSEQ multiplex PCR; TCRdb's copy keeps in-frame clones and lacks some. The sample lists some 54,000 clones, more than 80% seen once, with just over 3% in the top ten. Remarks on this clone: As yet, its antigen is unknown.

The CDR3 is 15 residues long. Trimming took 6 bases from V and 4 from J, leaving 16 bases between them. CDR1 and CDR2 (germline): MDHEN, SYDVKM. The receptor comes from a man aged 18 to 35 in good health and CMV-seronegative. The chain couples TRBV28 to TRBJ1-5; D remains ambiguous. The material sequenced was PBMCs. The chain's CDR3 is CASSPNRSRNQPQHF. Written as DNA, the CDR3 is TGTGCCAGCAGCCCGAACAGATCAAGAAATCAGCCCCAGCATTTT.